In this sample, the clone carrying this T cell receptor beta chain turned up a few times. This sample is drawn from a study of beta chain features in type 1 diabetes. The ends were cut back, 4 bases at V and 0 bases at J, with 10 bases in the middle. Germline V gene data show CDR1 as MNHEY and CDR2 as SVGAGI. The CDR3 is 14 amino acids. Isolated RNA was reverse transcribed in full, so expressed TCRB transcripts were sequenced. TCRdb's copy holds only in-frame clones and misses some; the assay was immunoSEQ multiplex PCR. The repertoire holds about 900,000 clones, with under 20% as singletons. Sequencing input: naive CD4+ T cells from blood. The chain joins TRBV6-5 to TRBJ2-7; D is ambiguous. This sequence was found in a woman between 18 and 29 years old in good health. The DNA of the CDR3 is TGTGCCAGCAGTTCCTCCCACGGCTCCTACGAGCAGTACTTC. It translates to CASSSSHGSYEQYF.